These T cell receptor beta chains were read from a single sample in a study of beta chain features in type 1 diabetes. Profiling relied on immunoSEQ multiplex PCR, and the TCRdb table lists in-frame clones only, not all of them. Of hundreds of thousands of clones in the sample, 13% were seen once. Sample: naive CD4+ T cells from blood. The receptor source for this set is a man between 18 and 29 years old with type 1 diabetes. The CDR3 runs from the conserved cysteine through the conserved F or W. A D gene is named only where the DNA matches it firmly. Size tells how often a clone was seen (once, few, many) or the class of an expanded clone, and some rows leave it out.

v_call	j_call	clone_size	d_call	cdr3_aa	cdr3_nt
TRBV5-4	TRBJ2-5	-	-	CASSSSVETQYF	TGTGCCAGCAGCTCCAGTGTTGAGACCCAGTACTTC
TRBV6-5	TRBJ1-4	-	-	CASSYSDGKLFF	TGTGCCAGCAGTTACTCGGACGGGAAACTGTTTTTT
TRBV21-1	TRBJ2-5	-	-	CASSKGARGLMETQYF	TGTGCCAGCAGCAAAGGCGCCAGGGGGCTAATGGAGACCCAGTACTTC
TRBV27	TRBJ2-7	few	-	CASIKGTDGSYEQYF	TGTGCCAGCATAAAGGGGACGGATGGCTCCTACGAGCAGTACTTC
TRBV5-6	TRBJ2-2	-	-	CASSRQNTGELFF	TGTGCCAGCAGCCGACAGAACACCGGGGAGCTGTTTTTT
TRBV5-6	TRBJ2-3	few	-	CASSLAGWADTQYF	TGTGCCAGCAGCTTGGCGGGTTGGGCAGATACGCAGTATTTT
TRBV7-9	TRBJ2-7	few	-	CASSRQLGVEDEQYF	TGTGCCAGCAGCCGACAACTGGGGGTGGAGGACGAGCAGTACTTC
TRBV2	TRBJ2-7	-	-	CASSDRRYAGEQYF	TGTGCCAGCAGCGACAGAAGGTACGCCGGCGAGCAGTACTTC
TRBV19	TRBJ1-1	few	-	CASSMGRDNTEAFF	TGTGCCAGTAGTATGGGAAGGGATAACACTGAAGCTTTCTTT
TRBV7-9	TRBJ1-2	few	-	CAAGYSVGANYGYTF	TGTGCCGCCGGTTACAGCGTTGGAGCTAACTATGGCTACACCTTC
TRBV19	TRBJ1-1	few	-	CASSMSIRGEAFF	TGTGCCAGTAGTATGAGCATCCGCGGTGAAGCTTTCTTT
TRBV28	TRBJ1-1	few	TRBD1	CASSPTGVGNTEAFF	TGTGCCAGCAGTCCCACAGGGGTAGGGAACACTGAAGCTTTCTTT
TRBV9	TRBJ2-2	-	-	CASSVEVTGELFF	TGTGCCAGCAGCGTAGAAGTTACCGGGGAGCTGTTTTTT
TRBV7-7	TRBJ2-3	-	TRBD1	CASSLDRGPLDTQYF	TGTGCTAGCAGCTTGGACAGGGGACCCCTGGATACGCAGTATTTT
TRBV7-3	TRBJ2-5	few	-	CASSPSGDGETQYF	TGTGCCAGCAGCCCATCAGGGGATGGCGAGACCCAGTACTTC
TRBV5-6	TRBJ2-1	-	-	CASSSRRKDSEQFF	TGTGCCAGCAGCTCCCGCCGGAAAGACTCTGAGCAGTTCTTC
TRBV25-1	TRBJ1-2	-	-	CASSESEGRKSYTF	TGTGCCAGCAGTGAATCGGAGGGAAGAAAAAGCTACACCTTC
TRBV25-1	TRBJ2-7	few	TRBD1	CASGTPDRYEQYF	TGTGCCAGCGGAACCCCGGACAGGTACGAGCAGTACTTC
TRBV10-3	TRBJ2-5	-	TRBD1	CAISDTDREAYF	TGTGCCATCAGCGACACGGACAGGGAAGCGTACTTC
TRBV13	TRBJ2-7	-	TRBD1	CASRTGTKSYEQYF	TGTGCCAGCAGGACAGGGACGAAATCCTACGAGCAGTACTTC
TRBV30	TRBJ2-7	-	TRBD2	CAWMNSGGRDEQYF	TGTGCCTGGATGAACTCGGGGGGGCGCGACGAGCAGTACTTC
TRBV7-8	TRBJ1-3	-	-	CASSSLRTLSSGNTIYF	TGTGCCAGCAGCTCGCTCCGGACGCTTAGCTCTGGAAACACCATATATTTT
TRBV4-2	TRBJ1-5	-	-	CASSQGAGGYQPQHF	TGTGCCAGCAGCCAAGGGGCAGGAGGATATCAGCCCCAGCATTTT